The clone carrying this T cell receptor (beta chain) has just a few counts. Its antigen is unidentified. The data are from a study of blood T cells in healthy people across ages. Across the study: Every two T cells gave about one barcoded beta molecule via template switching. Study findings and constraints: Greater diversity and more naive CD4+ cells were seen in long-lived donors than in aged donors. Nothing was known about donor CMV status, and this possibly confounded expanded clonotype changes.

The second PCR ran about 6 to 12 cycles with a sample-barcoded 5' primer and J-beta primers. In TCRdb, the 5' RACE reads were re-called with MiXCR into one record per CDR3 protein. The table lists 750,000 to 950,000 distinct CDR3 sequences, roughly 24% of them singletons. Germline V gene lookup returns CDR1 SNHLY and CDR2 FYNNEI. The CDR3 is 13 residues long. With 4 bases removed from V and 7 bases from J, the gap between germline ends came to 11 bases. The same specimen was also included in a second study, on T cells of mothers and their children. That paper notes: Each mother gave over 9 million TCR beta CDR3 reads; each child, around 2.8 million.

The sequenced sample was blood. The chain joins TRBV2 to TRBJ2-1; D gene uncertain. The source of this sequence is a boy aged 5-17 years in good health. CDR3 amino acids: CASSVRLSNEQFF. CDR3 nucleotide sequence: TGTGCCAGCAGTGTTAGACTCTCAAATGAGCAGTTCTTC.